What follows is one T cell receptor beta chain and its context. Its antigen is still unknown. This specimen belongs to a study of cytomegalovirus exposure and HLA in healthy donors. Turning to the study itself: From donors who were HLA-typed, an early data release held about 85 million unique TCRs.

CDR1 is MGHRA and CDR2 is YSYEKL in the germline V gene. The length of the CDR3 is 15 residues. Trimming cost V 6 bases and J 6 bases; bases outside gene matches: 10. General observations from the study: With later analysis, a missense DCLRE1C variant became linked to TCR beta V- and J-gene trimming. A later analysis showed that HLA-associated TCR beta chains had undergone more clonal expansion than equally common others. Accurate prediction of HLA-A and HLA-B alleles (for most subjects) was reportedly achieved from TCR beta sequences.

PCR was performed using 60 Vbeta and 13 Jbeta primers. The method was immunoSEQ multiplex PCR; TCRdb's version includes in-frame clones alone and lacks a portion of them. Of 150,000 to 200,000 clones in the sample, 70% to 75% were seen once. The clonotype was recovered from a man between 18 and 29 years old in good health and CMV-seropositive. The source material was PBMCs. The chain recombines TRBV4-1 with TRBJ2-1; 8 bases fit TRBD1. CDR3 nucleotide sequence: TGCGCCAGCAGATCTCGGACAGGGAAAAGCAATGAGCAGTTCTTC. Its protein product is CASRSRTGKSNEQFF.